This T cell receptor (beta chain) appears in the sequencing data of a study of blood T cell repertoires in COVID-19. Background on the study: Samples taken during acute and convalescent COVID-19 were collected in the United States, Italy and Spain.

This CDR3 is 14 amino acids long. CDR1 and CDR2 (germline): LGHNT, FRNRAP. The V end lost 2 bases, the J end lost 9 bases, and 14 bases lay between the germline ends. Original processing notes: For nucleated cells, counts were estimated from reference gene primer amplification. TCRdb's copy holds only in-frame clones and misses some; the assay was immunoSEQ multiplex PCR. The V and J calls and clone size come from that table; D and trimming were worked out from the DNA. Of 90,000 to 150,000 clones in the sample, around 90% were seen once. The chain recombines TRBV12-5 with TRBJ2-1; D is uncertain. The source of this sequence is a human donor in a cohort sampled during active COVID-19. Sequencing input: peripheral blood. The CDR3 sequence is CASGLFTGRSEQFF. The DNA of the CDR3 is TGTGCTAGTGGTTTGTTTACTGGGCGAAGTGAGCAGTTCTTC.